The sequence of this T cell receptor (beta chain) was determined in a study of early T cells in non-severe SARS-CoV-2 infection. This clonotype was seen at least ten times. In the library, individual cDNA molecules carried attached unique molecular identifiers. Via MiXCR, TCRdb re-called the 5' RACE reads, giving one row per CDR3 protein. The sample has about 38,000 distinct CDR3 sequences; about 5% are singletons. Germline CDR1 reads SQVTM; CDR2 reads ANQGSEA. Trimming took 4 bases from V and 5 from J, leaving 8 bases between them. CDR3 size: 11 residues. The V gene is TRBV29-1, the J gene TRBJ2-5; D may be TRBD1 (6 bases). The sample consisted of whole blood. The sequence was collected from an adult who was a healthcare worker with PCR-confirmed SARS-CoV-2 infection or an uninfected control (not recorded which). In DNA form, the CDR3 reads TGCAGCGTTGTAGACAGGGAGACCCAGTACTTC. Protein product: CSVVDRETQYF.